This T cell receptor (beta chain) derives from a study of blood T cell repertoires in COVID-19. Study information: Sites in the United States, Italy and Spain provided acute and convalescent COVID-19 samples. T cells, B-cell-depleted T cells, or PBMCs provided the cDNA or gDNA that served as material.

Per the original data handling: Reference gene primer amplification gave nucleated cell count estimates. TCRdb's table, derived via immunoSEQ multiplex PCR, lists solely in-frame clones and lacks some. The V and J calls and the clone size are those of that table, but D and trimming were determined from the DNA. The table has some 190,000 clones, 70% to 90% seen once. Germline V gene sequence: CDR1 LGHDT, CDR2 YNNKEL (reference sequence). Deletions cut 1 base from V and 2 bases from J, with 3 bases between. The CDR3 spans 13 residues. This receptor was identified in a woman in her thirties or forties who had recovered from COVID-19. The chain uses TRBV3-1 (or the pseudogene TRBV3-2) and TRBJ2-1; D is ambiguous. The sample taken for sequencing was peripheral blood. The CDR3 DNA is TGTGCCAGCAGCCAAGCTCCCTACAATGAGCAGTTCTTC. It specifies CASSQAPYNEQFF.